This T cell receptor beta chain was obtained from a study of shared T cell receptors in the human thymus (dated by TCRdb to the early 2020s). Study-wide context: The study examined how the human thymus generates shared, self-reactive T-cell receptor alpha chains.

About this clone itself: It has no known antigen specificity. There are no base qualities to consult, and no much larger clone falls within one base.

V is trimmed back by 4 bases and J by 2 bases, and the junction contains 4 bases that no gene match accounts for. Measured from the cysteine to the phenylalanine, the CDR3 is 15 residues long. The entry retains the CDR3 DNA only, 45 bases that are in frame from base 1. Sequences MNHEY (CDR1) and SMNVEV (CDR2) are obtained from the germline V gene (reference sequence). Libraries were built with the immunoSEQ multiplex PCR assay. Not all clones reach the TCRdb copy of this immuneACCESS table, which keeps in-frame sequences only. Checked studies attribute under half of the gap to unresolved V genes and leave the rest unexplained. The sample table lists just under 550,000 clones, 75% to 85% of them with a count of one. The ten biggest clones cover approximately 0.013% of the sample. These data also formed part of another study, on human thymus T cells. Per that second paper: In Finland, the donors were immunologically healthy infants who were having open corrective cardiac surgery for congenital heart defects. Thymus tissue was obtained as surgical resects removed during corrective cardiac surgery. Both the thymic and the peripheral blood repertoires appeared to show biased V and J gene segment usage. According to the related research, thymic TCR repertoires were highly overlapping among unrelated individuals. The study described the TCR alpha and beta repertoires in under ten infant thymus samples and a few matching peripheral blood samples. The cohort included about 6 male and a couple of female infants, with donor ages spanning 7 to 244 days. Thymocytes were released mechanically from tissue and stored at -70 °C as pellets of roughly 9.5-31 million cells. Genomic DNA was extracted from frozen cell pellets with a QIAsymphony instrument. TCRB and TCRAD loci were amplified from a standardized quantity of quality-controlled genomic DNA using the immunoSEQ multiplex PCR assay. The amplicons covered the V(D)J region and were long enough to include the CDR3 and to identify the V and J genes. The amplicons were sequenced on an Illumina platform via the commercial immunoSEQ service. Corrections for primer bias and sequencing errors followed previously described methods, while TCRAD and TCRB definitions were based on the IMGT database. immunoSEQ Analyzer 3.0 and VDJTools were used for repertoire analysis, which covered basic statistics, V/J segment usage, diversity estimates, rarefaction and pairwise overlap. Diversity was estimated with Chao1, ChaoE, Efron-Thisted, Shannon and inverse Simpson indices, and also on datasets down-sampled to the smallest sample. For repertoire overlap, CDR3 nucleotide sequence, V gene and J gene had to match strictly, and clustering was done by Jaccard-based multidimensional scaling. Thymus samples yielded on average around 850,000 unique TCRB clonotypes, compared with 80,000 to 85,000 from blood samples.

The sequence joins TRBV27 to TRBJ2-7, with 11 bases in between that match TRBD2. Sequencing was performed on thymocytes. This receptor was obtained from a boy in the first two years of life with a congenital heart defect. Donor details come from another sample of the same person, matched by shared clones. The nucleotide sequence reads as follows: TGTGCCAGCAGTTCCTTTAGCGGGAGGGCCTACGAGCAGTACTTC. Its protein is CASSSFSGRAYEQYF.